This is a list of T cell receptor beta chains from one sample in a study of blood T cell repertoires in COVID-19. Data came from immunoSEQ multiplex PCR; TCRdb stores just in-frame clones and leaves some out. This repertoire shows about 360,000 clones, around 90% found once; its top ten account for roughly 2%. Material: PBMCs or T cells enriched from blood (not recorded which). The receptors shown here come from a woman in her forties with acute COVID-19. The CDR3 runs from the conserved cysteine through the conserved F or W. Each record gives: CDR3 DNA, CDR3 protein, V gene, clone size, J gene, D gene. D genes are given only for firm matches. Part of the rows lack a size; the others show once, few, many or a class for expanded clones.

cdr3_nt: TGTGCCGTCTGGGACAGGGAGGAAAATGAGCAGTTCTTC
cdr3_aa: CAVWDREENEQFF
v_call: TRBV12-3/TRBV12-4
clone_size: -
j_call: TRBJ2-1
d_call: TRBD1

cdr3_nt: TGTGCCAGCAGTTACCTGGGGCCCTCCTCCTTGTCCGAGCAGTACTTC
cdr3_aa: CASSYLGPSSLSEQYF
v_call: TRBV6-2/TRBV6-3
clone_size: -
j_call: TRBJ2-7
d_call: -

cdr3_nt: TGTGCCATCAGTGAAAGACGTTTAGCGGGTCTAGCCAAAAACATTCAGTACTTC
cdr3_aa: CAISERRLAGLAKNIQYF
v_call: TRBV10-3
clone_size: -
j_call: TRBJ2-4
d_call: TRBD2

cdr3_nt: TGTGCCATCAGTGAGTGGAGGGGCGAGCAGTACTTC
cdr3_aa: CAISEWRGEQYF
v_call: TRBV10-3
clone_size: -
j_call: TRBJ2-7
d_call: -

cdr3_nt: TGCGCCAGCAGCCAAGATTCCGCGGGACCCCTAAATGGCTACACCTTC
cdr3_aa: CASSQDSAGPLNGYTF
v_call: TRBV4-1
clone_size: -
j_call: TRBJ1-2
d_call: -

cdr3_nt: TGTGCCAGCAGCGTACAGGGGGCCGGGGAGGGCTACACCTTC
cdr3_aa: CASSVQGAGEGYTF
v_call: TRBV9
clone_size: -
j_call: TRBJ1-2
d_call: TRBD1

cdr3_nt: TGTGCCAGTAGTATATCGGGTAACGGGGAGCTGTTTTTT
cdr3_aa: CASSISGNGELFF
v_call: TRBV19
clone_size: once
j_call: TRBJ2-2
d_call: -

cdr3_nt: TGTGCCGGAAGGAGAGGGGGGGACACTGAAGCTTTCTTT
cdr3_aa: CAGRRGGDTEAFF
v_call: TRBV30
clone_size: once
j_call: TRBJ1-1
d_call: -

cdr3_nt: TGTGCCAGCAGTCCGGACAGGGGAAGCAATCAGCCCCAGCATTTT
cdr3_aa: CASSPDRGSNQPQHF
v_call: TRBV6-5
clone_size: -
j_call: TRBJ1-5
d_call: TRBD1

cdr3_nt: TGTGCCAGCAGCGTAGGACTAGCAGACACCGGGGAGCTGTTTTTT
cdr3_aa: CASSVGLADTGELFF
v_call: TRBV9
clone_size: -
j_call: TRBJ2-2
d_call: TRBD2

cdr3_nt: TGTGCCAGCAGCAATCTTTCAATGAGTGTAAATGCCTACGAGCAGTACTTC
cdr3_aa: CASSNLSMSVNAYEQYF
v_call: TRBV21-1
clone_size: few
j_call: TRBJ2-7
d_call: -

cdr3_nt: TGCGCCAGCAGCTTGGAGTCAGATAATAATGAAAAACTGTTTTTT
cdr3_aa: CASSLESDNNEKLFF
v_call: TRBV5-1
clone_size: once
j_call: TRBJ1-4
d_call: -

cdr3_nt: TGTGCCACCAGTGATGGGGACAGATACTATGGCTACACCTTC
cdr3_aa: CATSDGDRYYGYTF
v_call: TRBV24-1
clone_size: -
j_call: TRBJ1-2
d_call: TRBD1

cdr3_nt: TGTGCCAGCAGCTCCTCCGGGGGACTAACTAGGGAGCAGTTCTTC
cdr3_aa: CASSSSGGLTREQFF
v_call: TRBV7-2
clone_size: once
j_call: TRBJ2-1
d_call: TRBD2

cdr3_nt: TGCGCCAGCAGGTGGACTAGCGGGGGCGCCCCGAACACCGGGGAGCTGTTTTTT
cdr3_aa: CASRWTSGGAPNTGELFF
v_call: TRBV5-1
clone_size: once
j_call: TRBJ2-2
d_call: TRBD2

cdr3_nt: TGTGCCAGCAGCATAGCCGGGACAGGGGACTATGGCTACACCTTC
cdr3_aa: CASSIAGTGDYGYTF
v_call: TRBV7-8
clone_size: -
j_call: TRBJ1-2
d_call: TRBD1

cdr3_nt: TGTGCCAGCTCCGGGGCCCTAGGAGGGCTACGGGAGCAGTACTTC
cdr3_aa: CASSGALGGLREQYF
v_call: TRBV18
clone_size: -
j_call: TRBJ2-7
d_call: -

cdr3_nt: TGTGCCAGCAGCTTCAGACTGCAAGAGACCCAGTACTTC
cdr3_aa: CASSFRLQETQYF
v_call: TRBV7-8
clone_size: -
j_call: TRBJ2-5
d_call: -

cdr3_nt: TGTGCCAGCAGCCCAACCCAGACAGGGGGCCGCACTGAAGCTTTCTTT
cdr3_aa: CASSPTQTGGRTEAFF
v_call: TRBV5-4
clone_size: few
j_call: TRBJ1-1
d_call: TRBD1

cdr3_nt: TGTGCCAGCAGCTTATCCCCGGTCTCTTCCTATGGCTACACCTTC
cdr3_aa: CASSLSPVSSYGYTF
v_call: TRBV7-9
clone_size: -
j_call: TRBJ1-2
d_call: -

cdr3_nt: TGTGCCAGCAGTGAAGCGTTCGACGATCTGGGGAGAGAGACCCAGTACTTC
cdr3_aa: CASSEAFDDLGRETQYF
v_call: TRBV2
clone_size: once
j_call: TRBJ2-5
d_call: -

cdr3_nt: TGTGCCAGCAGCTTACAATCAAGCAAAAGAGGGAACGCTGAAGCTTTCTTT
cdr3_aa: CASSLQSSKRGNAEAFF
v_call: TRBV7-9
clone_size: -
j_call: TRBJ1-1
d_call: -

cdr3_nt: TGTGCCAGCAGCTTAATAGCACAGGGGAATGAAGCTTTCTTT
cdr3_aa: CASSLIAQGNEAFF
v_call: TRBV7-2
clone_size: -
j_call: TRBJ1-1
d_call: TRBD1

cdr3_nt: TGTGCCAGCTCACCTCGCTTCGGGGACTGGAAAAAAGCGAACACCGGGGAGCTGTTTTTT
cdr3_aa: CASSPRFGDWKKANTGELFF
v_call: TRBV18
clone_size: -
j_call: TRBJ2-2
d_call: -

cdr3_nt: TGCAGTGCTAGTAGCGGGGGGGCCTTATCAGATACGCAGTATTTT
cdr3_aa: CSASSGGALSDTQYF
v_call: TRBV20-1
clone_size: -
j_call: TRBJ2-3
d_call: TRBD2

cdr3_nt: TGTGCCAGCAGCCCTCCCCCCGGGACAGGGCGAAGAGGTAGTGGAAACACCATATATTTT
cdr3_aa: CASSPPPGTGRRGSGNTIYF
v_call: TRBV4-2
clone_size: -
j_call: TRBJ1-3
d_call: TRBD1

cdr3_nt: TGTGCCAGCAGCTTTTCAGGGGTCCACGAGCAGTACTTC
cdr3_aa: CASSFSGVHEQYF
v_call: TRBV7-9
clone_size: -
j_call: TRBJ2-7
d_call: -

cdr3_nt: TGTGCCAGCAGCCCGCGGGGGCAGGGCACAGATACGCAGTATTTT
cdr3_aa: CASSPRGQGTDTQYF
v_call: TRBV7-2
clone_size: -
j_call: TRBJ2-3
d_call: -

cdr3_nt: TGTGCCAGCAGTTACCCAAGGACAGTCGGCAATCAGCCCCAGCATTTT
cdr3_aa: CASSYPRTVGNQPQHF
v_call: TRBV6-2/TRBV6-3
clone_size: -
j_call: TRBJ1-5
d_call: -

cdr3_nt: TGCAGCGTTCTAGAGCCCCTTAACTATGGCTACACCTTC
cdr3_aa: CSVLEPLNYGYTF
v_call: TRBV29-1
clone_size: once
j_call: TRBJ1-2
d_call: -

cdr3_nt: TGTGCCAGTAGTAGAACAGGGACGGGGAGCTCCTACGAGCAGTACTTC
cdr3_aa: CASSRTGTGSSYEQYF
v_call: TRBV19
clone_size: -
j_call: TRBJ2-7
d_call: -

cdr3_nt: TGCGCCAGCAGCCAAACGGCCCAAGGCTCAGGGGGCGCGGAGACTGAAGCTTTCTTT
cdr3_aa: CASSQTAQGSGGAETEAFF
v_call: TRBV4-1
clone_size: -
j_call: TRBJ1-1
d_call: TRBD1

cdr3_nt: TGTGCCAGCAGTCCCCCAGGGCAGGGGGCGACCACCGGGGAGCTGTTTTTT
cdr3_aa: CASSPPGQGATTGELFF
v_call: TRBV2
clone_size: once
j_call: TRBJ2-2
d_call: TRBD1

cdr3_nt: TGTGCCAGCAGGGAAGACAAGAACTATGGCTACACCTTC
cdr3_aa: CASREDKNYGYTF
v_call: TRBV2
clone_size: -
j_call: TRBJ1-2
d_call: -

cdr3_nt: TGTGCCAGCAGCCAAGATGCAGGGGCCCCACTTGGGTACGGGGAGCTGTTTTTT
cdr3_aa: CASSQDAGAPLGYGELFF
v_call: TRBV4-2
clone_size: -
j_call: TRBJ2-2
d_call: -

cdr3_nt: TGCGCCAGCAGCTTGGCGGGGTTTGGGGATCCTAACTATGGCTACACCTTC
cdr3_aa: CASSLAGFGDPNYGYTF
v_call: TRBV5-1
clone_size: -
j_call: TRBJ1-2
d_call: -

cdr3_nt: TGTGCCAGCAGGGATACACAGGCTGGAAACACCATATATTTT
cdr3_aa: CASRDTQAGNTIYF
v_call: TRBV25-1
clone_size: once
j_call: TRBJ1-3
d_call: -

cdr3_nt: TGTGCCTGGAGTGTACTAGGGGGCGCTTCCCCCTCACCCCTCCACTTT
cdr3_aa: CAWSVLGGASPSPLHF
v_call: TRBV30
clone_size: few
j_call: TRBJ1-6
d_call: TRBD1

cdr3_nt: TGTGCCAGCAGCCAATTGGGGACAGGGGGCTTTGAAGCTTTCTTT
cdr3_aa: CASSQLGTGGFEAFF
v_call: TRBV14
clone_size: few
j_call: TRBJ1-1
d_call: TRBD1

cdr3_nt: TGTGCCAGCAGGAGGACTGGGGATAACTATGGCTACACCTTC
cdr3_aa: CASRRTGDNYGYTF
v_call: TRBV6-5
clone_size: -
j_call: TRBJ1-2
d_call: -

cdr3_nt: TGCGCCAGCAGAGGCCAGGGCTACACTGAAGCTTTCTTT
cdr3_aa: CASRGQGYTEAFF
v_call: TRBV5-1
clone_size: -
j_call: TRBJ1-1
d_call: -

cdr3_nt: TGTGCCAGCAGCTTAAGGAGGGGGGGCGCAGATACGCAGTATTTT
cdr3_aa: CASSLRRGGADTQYF
v_call: TRBV7-2
clone_size: -
j_call: TRBJ2-3
d_call: -

cdr3_nt: TGTGCCAGCTCCGGGACTAGTCTGGATACGCAGTATTTT
cdr3_aa: CASSGTSLDTQYF
v_call: TRBV2
clone_size: -
j_call: TRBJ2-3
d_call: TRBD2

cdr3_nt: TGTGCCAGCAGCGAGCACGATCGGGGGGACACTGAAGCTTTCTTT
cdr3_aa: CASSEHDRGDTEAFF
v_call: TRBV7-6
clone_size: -
j_call: TRBJ1-1
d_call: -

cdr3_nt: TGTGCCAGCAGTGAAGCGAGGAGGACAGGGCGGTACTATGGCTACACCTTC
cdr3_aa: CASSEARRTGRYYGYTF
v_call: TRBV2
clone_size: -
j_call: TRBJ1-2
d_call: TRBD1

cdr3_nt: TGTGCCAGCAGTTACGCGGACAGGGGAGGAGGCTACACCTTC
cdr3_aa: CASSYADRGGGYTF
v_call: TRBV6-6
clone_size: -
j_call: TRBJ1-2
d_call: TRBD1